This entry lists 8 T cell receptor beta chains sequenced from one sample in a study of CD8 T cells in ankylosing spondylitis (dated by TCRdb to about 2017). The receptor library was made with 5' RACE. Sequencing relied on an Illumina HiSeq 2500. The public reads were quality trimmed at Q25 with fastp and then assembled into clones with MiXCR by TCRdb, keeping productive beta chains. Entries that share a CDR3 protein sequence are merged under the most common genes and DNA. This sample lists 200,000 to 250,000 distinct CDR3 sequences; more than 25% were detected once. The ten largest clones add up to 4% to 5.5% of the sample. The sequenced sample was blood, either unsorted or a sorted T cell fraction (not recorded which). The receptor source for this set is a male donor with ankylosing spondylitis or in good health (not recorded which).

This clonotype was counted only a few times. The rearrangement links TRBV29-1 to TRBJ2-5; D is perhaps TRBD2 (5 bases). The CDR3 has 16 residues. Germline V gene data show CDR1 as SQVTM and CDR2 as ANQGSEA. V lost 4 bases to trimming and J lost 2 bases, with 20 bases between them. The DNA of the CDR3 is TGCAGCGTTGGAGGAGGAGCCCTAACTTTTCAAGAGACCCAGTACTTC. Translating it yields CSVGGGALTFQETQYF.

This clonotype was found a few times. This sequence joins TRBV20-1 and TRBJ2-1, with a tentative D call TRBD1 (7 bases). The germline V gene has CDR1 DFQATT and CDR2 SNEGSKA (reference sequence). Trimming took 3 bases from V and 7 from J, leaving 22 bases between them. The CDR3 spans 16 residues. This CDR3 reads CSASGSRGESVNEQFF. The CDR3 nucleotides read TGCAGTGCTAGCGGTTCCAGGGGGGAAAGTGTTAATGAGCAGTTCTTC.

The table lists this clonotype with a few counts. This chain links TRBV12-3 or TRBV12-4 with TRBJ2-4; the D gene is possibly TRBD2 (6 bases). This CDR3 is built from 15 residues. V gave up 7 bases and J gave up 1 base, with 14 bases separating them. In DNA, the CDR3 is TGTGCCAGCACGACTAGACAGAACGCCAAAAACATTCAGTACTTC. This codes for CASTTRQNAKNIQYF.

The sample holds a few counts of this clonotype. CDR3 region: CSARLSHEQYF. The CDR3 DNA reads TGCAGTGCTAGACTTTCTCACGAGCAGTACTTC. The J gene is TRBJ2-7, the V gene TRBV20-1; the D is unclear. CDR1 is DFQATT and CDR2 is SNEGSKA in the germline V gene (reference sequence). The CDR3 sequence is 11 residues long. Trimming cost V 2 bases and J 5 bases, with 7 bases left between them.

This clonotype was picked up a small number of times. The V gene is TRBV11-2, the J gene TRBJ2-1; D possibly corresponds to TRBD2 (6 bases). V lost 0 bases and J lost 9, with 9 bases in between. The CDR3 length is 13 residues. Looked up from germline, CDR1 is SGHAT and CDR2 is FQNNGV. The CDR3 protein is CASSLDGGFEQFF. CDR3 sequence (DNA): TGTGCCAGCAGCTTAGACGGAGGGTTTGAGCAGTTCTTC.

The gene calls are TRBV12-3 or TRBV12-4 and TRBJ2-3, with D hard to call. The CDR3 loop spans 13 amino acids. V dropped 7 bases and J dropped 5 bases, with 13 bases sitting between them. The CDR3 sequence is CASNPNSIDTQYF. Written as DNA, the CDR3 is TGTGCCAGCAACCCTAACTCCATAGATACGCAGTATTTT.

The CDR3 loop is CSVAGGAYNEQFF. In nucleotides, the CDR3 is TGCAGCGTTGCGGGGGGGGCGTACAATGAGCAGTTCTTC. The chain uses TRBV29-1 and TRBJ2-1; TRBD2 matches 8 bases. V lost 4 bases, J lost 4 bases, and 3 bases stayed unmatched. Germline V gene lookup returns CDR1 SQVTM and CDR2 ANQGSEA. The CDR3 length is 13 residues.

The rearrangement joins TRBV9 to TRBJ2-3, with 7 bases identical to TRBD2. Germline lookup yields CDR1 SGDLS and CDR2 YYNGEE. With 3 bases clipped from V and 3 bases from J, the junction kept 13 bases outside the gene matches. The length of the CDR3 is 17 residues. The CDR3 coding sequence is TGTGCCAGCAGCGACGACGTGATGTGGGGGGGGACAGATACGCAGTATTTT. Translation: CASSDDVMWGGTDTQYF.